Shown below are 30 T cell receptor beta chains from a single sample sequenced in a study of control samples from healthy donors and cancer patients. Clones were sequenced by immunoSEQ multiplex PCR, and TCRdb holds only the in-frame ones, with some missing. The top ten clones hold about 1.7% of a sample with 150,000 to 200,000 clones, 80% to 90% of them seen once. The sample taken for sequencing was blood. The receptor source for this set is a young man in good health.

The chain joins TRBV18 to TRBJ1-6; TRBD1 might be the D (5 bases). This CDR3 comprises 15 residues. CDR1 and CDR2 from the germline V gene are KGHSH and LQKENI. V lost 3 bases and J lost 7, with 13 bases in between. The CDR3 nucleotides are TGTGCCAGCTCACCTGTGATCAGGGACAATTCACCCCTCCACTTT. Amino acid sequence: CASSPVIRDNSPLHF.

The V call is TRBV5-5, the J call TRBJ1-4; 8 bases match TRBD1. The CDR3 spans 15 residues. J gave up 2 bases and V 5 bases, and 5 bases lay outside the gene matches. The V gene's germline CDR1 is SGHKS and CDR2 YYEKEE (reference sequence). CDR3 DNA sequence: TGTGCCAGCAGTTCTAGGACAGGGACTAATGAAAAACTGTTTTTT. The encoded protein is CASSSRTGTNEKLFF.

V is TRBV19 and J is TRBJ1-3; D gene ambiguous. The V gene lost 5 bases and the J gene lost 4 bases, with 18 bases spanning the gap. Germline values: CDR1 LNHDA, CDR2 SQIVND (reference sequence). The CDR3 extends over 16 amino acids. The CDR3 spells CASSEQPGMAGNTIYF. CDR3 sequence (DNA): TGTGCCAGTAGTGAACAACCGGGTATGGCAGGAAACACCATATATTTT.

This clone appeared a single time. V gene TRBV24-1 combines with J gene TRBJ2-1, with 8 positions matching TRBD1. The germline V gene encodes CDR1 KGHDR and CDR2 SFDVKD. V shed 3 bases and J 9 bases; nucleotides not matched to a gene: 6. The CDR3 is 14 residues long. The CDR3 sequence: CATSDASGGVEQFF. The CDR3 nucleotides are TGTGCCACCAGTGATGCTTCAGGGGGCGTTGAGCAGTTCTTC.

The chain is built from TRBV18 and TRBJ2-2, with D unclear. This CDR3 region has 14 residues. Trimming removed 2 bases at V and 7 bases at J, with 11 bases between. Germline assignment: CDR1 KGHSH and CDR2 LQKENI. The DNA for the CDR3 is TGTGCCAGCTCACCATCAGCGCATGACGGGGAGCTGTTTTTT. Translated, it gives CASSPSAHDGELFF.

The rearrangement joins TRBV15 to TRBJ2-5; D might be TRBD1 (5 bases). Germline V CDR1 and CDR2: LNHNV, YYDKDF (reference sequence). The CDR3 sequence is 13 residues long. Trimming removed 8 bases at V and 3 bases at J, with 13 bases between. DNA for the CDR3: TGTGCCACCCAGGGTCGACTCAAAGAGACCCAGTACTTC. Residues: CATQGRLKETQYF.

This rearrangement joins TRBV9 to TRBJ2-7; 10 nucleotides agree with TRBD1. The trim removed 4 bases at V and 3 bases at J, leaving 10 bases unmatched. Per the germline V gene, CDR1 is SGDLS and CDR2 is YYNGEE. This CDR3 region has 16 residues. The CDR3: CASSKPQTGGLYEQYF. The CDR3 DNA is TGTGCCAGCAGCAAGCCCCAGACAGGGGGCCTCTACGAGCAGTACTTC.

The chain recombines TRBV4-2 with TRBJ1-4; TRBD1 is a possible D gene (5 bases). CDR1 LGHNA and CDR2 YNFKEQ come from the germline V gene. Deletions cut 0 bases from V and 7 bases from J, with 9 bases between. The CDR3 spans 14 residues. This chain's CDR3 is CASSQDPQGEKLFF. The CDR3 region has the DNA TGTGCCAGCAGCCAAGACCCCCAGGGTGAAAAACTGTTTTTT.

The CDR3 is CASSLGGGNTEAFF. DNA of the CDR3: TGCGCCAGCAGCTTGGGTGGGGGGAACACTGAAGCTTTCTTT. V usage is TRBV5-1 and J usage is TRBJ1-1; D may be TRBD1 (5 bases). Germline V CDR1 and CDR2: SGHRS, YFSETQ. There are 14 residues in the CDR3. With 0 bases removed from V and 1 base from J, the gap between germline ends came to 7 bases.

This clone was seen only a few times. J is TRBJ1-5 and V is TRBV18; D perhaps matches TRBD1 (6 bases). Deletions cut 8 bases from V and 3 bases from J, with 11 bases between. This CDR3 comprises 13 residues. The germline V gene has CDR1 KGHSH and CDR2 LQKENI. Here the CDR3 reads CASTDRNNQPQHF. DNA of the CDR3: TGTGCCAGCACGGACAGAAACAATCAGCCCCAGCATTTT. The variable domain in full, completed from reference TRBV18 and TRBJ1-5, reads NAGVMQNPRHLVRRRGQEARLRCSPMKGHSHVYWYRQLPEEGLKFMVYLQKENIIDESGMPKERFSAEFPKEGPSILRIQQVVRGDSAAYFCASTDRNNQPQHFGDGTRLSIL.

The V and J genes are TRBV30 and TRBJ1-6, with 7 bases lining up with TRBD1. The trim removed 3 bases at V and 6 bases at J, leaving 2 bases unmatched. Germline V gives CDR1 GTSNPN, CDR2 SVGIG (reference sequence). CDR3 size: 13 residues. CDR3 DNA: TGTGCCTGGAGCCGGGACAGTAATTCACCCCTCCACTTT. This gives the protein CAWSRDSNSPLHF.

This clone was counted once. The chain carries TRBV6-2 or TRBV6-3 and TRBJ2-6, with D possibly being TRBD2 (5 bases). In germline, CDR1 is MNHEY, CDR2 SVGEGT. V shed 4 bases and J shed 2 bases, with 6 bases lying between them. This CDR3 comprises 14 residues. The CDR3 protein is CASSSGAGANVLTF. In DNA form, the CDR3 reads TGTGCCAGCAGTTCCGGGGCTGGGGCCAACGTCCTGACTTTC.

The chain links TRBV7-9 to TRBJ1-2; maybe TRBD1 (6 bases). CDR1 SEHNR and CDR2 FQNEAQ come from the germline V gene (reference sequence). This CDR3 has 15 residues. Trimming removed 4 bases at V and 4 bases at J, with 16 bases between. CDR3 sequence reads: CASSSGGATPYGYTF. The CDR3 region has the DNA TGTGCCAGCAGCTCCGGGGGGGCGACACCCTATGGCTACACCTTC.

This clone has just one count. The genes are TRBV6-5 and TRBJ1-2; TRBD1 might be the D (6 bases). The V and J ends lost 4 bases and 7 bases respectively, with 10 bases between them. The CDR3 contains 12 residues. CDR1 is MNHEY, CDR2 SVGAGI, per germline. CDR3 DNA sequence: TGTGCCAGCAGTTTAAACAGGGCTGGCTACACCTTC. It codes for CASSLNRAGYTF.

The chain uses TRBV7-8 and TRBJ2-7; 8 bases match TRBD1. The CDR3 sequence is 18 residues long. Germline CDR1 and CDR2: SGHVS and FQNEAQ. J gave up 3 bases and V 5 bases, and 18 bases lay outside the gene matches. CDR3 sequence: CASSPDRGETGVDYEQYF. DNA for the CDR3: TGTGCCAGCAGCCCAGATAGGGGCGAGACAGGGGTCGACTACGAGCAGTACTTC.

The chain couples TRBV3-1 (or the pseudogene TRBV3-2) to TRBJ2-3; D perhaps matches TRBD2 (5 bases). The germline CDR1 and CDR2 sequences are LGHDT and YNNKEL (reference sequence). Trimming shortened V by 6 bases and J by 2 bases, and 21 bases separated the two germline ends. This CDR3 spans 17 amino acids. DNA of the CDR3: TGTGCCAGCAGTCCACTAGTCCCCAGCCAATACACAGATACGCAGTATTTT. It encodes CASSPLVPSQYTDTQYF.

J is TRBJ2-6 and V is TRBV30; 9 bases fit TRBD1. The V gene's germline CDR1 is GTSNPN and CDR2 SVGIG (reference sequence). The CDR3 contains 16 residues. After removal of 3 bases from V and 0 bases from J, the junction contained 3 bases not matched to a gene. The CDR3 coding sequence is TGTGCCTGGAGCGGGACAGGGAACTCTGGGGCCAACGTCCTGACTTTC. It specifies CAWSGTGNSGANVLTF.

The chain is built from TRBV30 and TRBJ2-1; D might be TRBD2 (7 bases). The V and J ends lost 0 bases and 3 bases respectively, with 12 bases between them. This CDR3 contains 15 residues. CDR1 and CDR2 (germline): GTSNPN, SVGIG (reference sequence). Written as DNA, the CDR3 is TGTGCCTGGAGTGTAGACGGGGGGCACTACAATGAGCAGTTCTTC. As protein: CAWSVDGGHYNEQFF.

This clone came up many times. The chain employs TRBV6-2 or TRBV6-3 and TRBJ2-7, with D perhaps matching TRBD1 or TRBD2 (5 bases each). Trimming removed 0 bases at V and 4 bases at J, with 13 bases between. The CDR3 extends over 15 amino acids. From germline, CDR1 is MNHEY and CDR2 SVGEGT. The CDR3 region is CASSYSGEGPYEQYF. In nucleotides, the CDR3 is TGTGCCAGCAGTTACTCGGGAGAGGGACCTTACGAGCAGTACTTC.

Concerning this clone itself: Other nucleotide sequences from this sample produce the same CDR3. V gene TRBV6-5 combines with J gene TRBJ1-4, with D hard to call. Trimming removed 0 bases from V and 0 bases from J, with 5 bases in between. Germline V lookup: CDR1 MNHEY, CDR2 SVGAGI. CDR3 length: 15 residues. In DNA, the CDR3 is TGTGCCAGCAGTTACTCGGGAGCAACTAATGAAAAACTGTTTTTT. This codes for CASSYSGATNEKLFF.

The chain carries TRBV6-4 and TRBJ2-3; D gene unclear. The CDR3 length is 14 residues. V was clipped by 6 bases and J by 2 bases, with 12 bases between them. In germline, CDR1 is MRHNA, CDR2 SNTAGT. The CDR3 DNA reads as TGTGCCAGCAGCGTGGGCGGAACCACAGATACGCAGTATTTT. Its protein is CASSVGGTTDTQYF.

The chain has TRBV9 and TRBJ2-3; no clear D gene. This CDR3 contains 11 residues. Trimming pared 0 bases from V and 9 bases from J, leaving 5 bases between. Germline V lookup: CDR1 SGDLS, CDR2 YYNGEE. In DNA form, the CDR3 reads TGTGCCAGCAGCGTAGGGGCGACGCAGTATTTT. Residues: CASSVGATQYF.

This clone has a count of ten or more. The rearrangement links TRBV6-5 to TRBJ1-1; D possibly corresponds to TRBD1 (5 bases). This CDR3 spans 13 amino acids. The V end lost 11 bases, the J end lost 5 bases, and 18 bases lay between the germline ends. CDR1 and CDR2 (germline): MNHEY, SVGAGI. The CDR3 DNA reads as TGTGCCGGAGGAGGGGCCTCGGGGACTGAAGCTTTCTTT. This codes for CAGGGASGTEAFF.

The chain uses TRBV4-3 and TRBJ2-1; 10 bases map to TRBD1. CDR1 and CDR2 (germline): LGHNA, YSLEER. The CDR3 has 17 residues. J lost 8 bases, V lost 3 bases, and 13 bases had no gene match. The CDR3 region is CASSQGLPGQGSHEQFF. CDR3 coding DNA: TGCGCCAGCAGCCAGGGGCTTCCGGGACAGGGGTCCCATGAGCAGTTCTTC.

The V and J genes are TRBV6-4 and TRBJ2-6; 10 bases are a match to TRBD2. The CDR3 sequence is 16 residues long. The trim removed 3 bases at V and 4 bases at J, leaving 3 bases unmatched. Germline loops: CDR1 MRHNA, CDR2 SNTAGT. The CDR3 here is CASSEAGGQGANVLTF. CDR3 bases: TGTGCCAGCAGTGAAGCGGGGGGGCAAGGGGCCAACGTCCTGACTTTC.

This clone appeared a single time. The chain couples TRBV30 to TRBJ1-6; 10 positions agree with TRBD1. Germline lookup yields CDR1 GTSNPN and CDR2 SVGIG (reference sequence). J was trimmed by 7 bases and V by 3 bases; bases with no gene match: 12. The CDR3 covers 17 residues. CDR3 nucleotides: TGTGCCTGGAGCCCAGGCGCCGGGACAGGGGCCAATTCACCCCTCCACTTT. It is translated as CAWSPGAGTGANSPLHF.

The chain has TRBV25-1 and TRBJ1-4; 8 bases align to TRBD1. The germline V gene has CDR1 MGHDK and CDR2 SYGVNS. The CDR3 spans 15 residues. Losses at the gene ends were 4 bases for V and 7 bases for J; bases not matched to a gene: 8. The DNA of the CDR3 is TGTGCCAGCAGTGCCGCAGGGGGCAGGGGTGAAAAACTGTTTTTT. This encodes CASSAAGGRGEKLFF.

The chain is built from TRBV28 and TRBJ1-1; D is possibly TRBD1 (5 bases). CDR3 length equals 14 residues. V lost 2 bases, J lost 5 bases, and 12 bases lay in between. Per the germline V gene, CDR1 is MDHEN and CDR2 is SYDVKM. CDR3 in amino acids: CASSLAGYGTEAFF. CDR3 sequence (DNA): TGTGCCAGCAGTTTAGCAGGGTATGGGACTGAAGCTTTCTTT.

The chain combines TRBV2 with TRBJ1-1; D not certain. The CDR3 contains 13 residues. Between the trimmed V and J ends, which lost 6 bases and 3 bases, there was a span of 11 bases. Germline values: CDR1 SNHLY, CDR2 FYNNEI. CDR3 nucleotide sequence: TGTGCCAGCAGCCGTCGAGCCTACACTGAAGCTTTCTTT. This sequence encodes CASSRRAYTEAFF.

The chain links TRBV6-2 or TRBV6-3 to TRBJ2-5; D uncertain. In germline, CDR1 is MNHEY, CDR2 SVGEGT. V lost 5 bases and J 5 bases, leaving 9 bases between the germline ends. CDR3 length equals 12 residues. The CDR3 sequence is CASSQNWETQYF. The DNA for the CDR3 is TGTGCCAGCAGTCAAAATTGGGAGACCCAGTACTTC.